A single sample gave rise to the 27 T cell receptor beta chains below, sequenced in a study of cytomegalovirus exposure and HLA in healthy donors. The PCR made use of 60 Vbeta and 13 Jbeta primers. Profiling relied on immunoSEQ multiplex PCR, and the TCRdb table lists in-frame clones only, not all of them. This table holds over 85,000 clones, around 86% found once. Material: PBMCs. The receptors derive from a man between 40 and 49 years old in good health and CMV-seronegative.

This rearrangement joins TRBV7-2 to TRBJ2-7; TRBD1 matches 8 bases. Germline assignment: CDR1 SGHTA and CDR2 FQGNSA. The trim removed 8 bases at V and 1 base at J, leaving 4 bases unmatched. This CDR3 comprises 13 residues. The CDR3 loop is CASRRTGSYEQYF. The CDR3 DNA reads TGTGCCAGCCGACGGACAGGGTCCTACGAGCAGTACTTC.

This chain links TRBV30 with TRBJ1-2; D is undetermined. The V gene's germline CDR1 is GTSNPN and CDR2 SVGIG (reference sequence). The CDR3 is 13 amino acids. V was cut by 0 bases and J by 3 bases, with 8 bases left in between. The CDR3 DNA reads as TGTGCCTGGAGTGTTACCGGAGACTATGGCTACACCTTC. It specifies CAWSVTGDYGYTF.

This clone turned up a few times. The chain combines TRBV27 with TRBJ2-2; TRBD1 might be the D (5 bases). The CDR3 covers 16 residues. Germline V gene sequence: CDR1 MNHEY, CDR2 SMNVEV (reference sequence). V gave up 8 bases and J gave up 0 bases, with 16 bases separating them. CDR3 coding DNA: TGTGCCAGCTCAGTTTATGTGACAGCGAACACCGGGGAGCTGTTTTTT. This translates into CASSVYVTANTGELFF.

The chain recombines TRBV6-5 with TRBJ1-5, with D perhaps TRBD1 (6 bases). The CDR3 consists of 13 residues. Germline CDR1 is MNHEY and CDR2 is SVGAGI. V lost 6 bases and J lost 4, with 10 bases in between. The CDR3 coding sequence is TGTGCCAGCAGCCGGACAGTGAATCAGCCCCAGCATTTT. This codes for CASSRTVNQPQHF.

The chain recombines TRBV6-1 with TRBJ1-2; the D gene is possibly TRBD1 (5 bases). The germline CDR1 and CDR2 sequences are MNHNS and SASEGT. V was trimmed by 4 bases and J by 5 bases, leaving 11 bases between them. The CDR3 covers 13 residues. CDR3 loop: CASSVTDTYGYTF. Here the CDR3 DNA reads TGTGCCAGCAGTGTGACAGACACTTATGGCTACACCTTC.

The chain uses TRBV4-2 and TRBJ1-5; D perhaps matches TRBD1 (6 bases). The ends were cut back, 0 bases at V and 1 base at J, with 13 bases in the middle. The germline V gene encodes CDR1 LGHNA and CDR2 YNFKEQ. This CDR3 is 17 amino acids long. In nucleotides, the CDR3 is TGTGCCAGCAGCCAAGATCAAGGGGGAGACAGCAATCAGCCCCAGCATTTT. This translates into CASSQDQGGDSNQPQHF.

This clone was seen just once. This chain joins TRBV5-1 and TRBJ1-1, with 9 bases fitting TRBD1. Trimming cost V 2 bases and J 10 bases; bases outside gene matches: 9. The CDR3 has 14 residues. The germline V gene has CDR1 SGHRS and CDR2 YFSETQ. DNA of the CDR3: TGCGCCAGCAGCTTCCAGACAGGGGGGGTAAGAGCTTTCTTT. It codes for CASSFQTGGVRAFF.

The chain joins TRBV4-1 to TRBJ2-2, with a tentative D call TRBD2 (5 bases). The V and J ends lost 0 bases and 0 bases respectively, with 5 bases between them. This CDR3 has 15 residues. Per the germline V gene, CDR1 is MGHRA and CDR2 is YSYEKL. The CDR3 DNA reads TGCGCCAGCAGCCAAGAGGGAGCGAACACCGGGGAGCTGTTTTTT. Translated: CASSQEGANTGELFF.

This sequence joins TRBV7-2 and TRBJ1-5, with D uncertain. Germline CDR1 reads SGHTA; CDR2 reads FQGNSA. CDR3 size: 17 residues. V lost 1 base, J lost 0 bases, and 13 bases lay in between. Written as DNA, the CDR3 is TGTGCCAGCAGCTTAGGGCCGCCACATTATAGCAATCAGCCCCAGCATTTT. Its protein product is CASSLGPPHYSNQPQHF.

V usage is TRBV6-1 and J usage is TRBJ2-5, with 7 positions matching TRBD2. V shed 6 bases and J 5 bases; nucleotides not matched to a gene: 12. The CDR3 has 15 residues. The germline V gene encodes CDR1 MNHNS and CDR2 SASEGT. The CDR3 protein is CASSSGGITFETQYF. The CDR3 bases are TGTGCCAGCAGCTCCGGGGGGATCACTTTTGAGACCCAGTACTTC.

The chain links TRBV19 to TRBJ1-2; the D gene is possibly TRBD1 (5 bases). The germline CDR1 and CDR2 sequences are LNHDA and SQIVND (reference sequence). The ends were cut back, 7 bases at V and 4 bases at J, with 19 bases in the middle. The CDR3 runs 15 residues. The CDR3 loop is CASNPGLGSGYGYTF. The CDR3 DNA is TGTGCCAGTAACCCAGGGCTGGGAAGTGGCTATGGCTACACCTTC.

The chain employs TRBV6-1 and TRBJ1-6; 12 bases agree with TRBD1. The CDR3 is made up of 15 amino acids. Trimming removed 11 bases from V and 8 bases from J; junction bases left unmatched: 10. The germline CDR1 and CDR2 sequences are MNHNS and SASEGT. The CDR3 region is CAGAQGTGGYSPLHF. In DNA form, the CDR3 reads TGTGCCGGCGCCCAAGGGACAGGGGGCTATTCACCCCTCCACTTT.

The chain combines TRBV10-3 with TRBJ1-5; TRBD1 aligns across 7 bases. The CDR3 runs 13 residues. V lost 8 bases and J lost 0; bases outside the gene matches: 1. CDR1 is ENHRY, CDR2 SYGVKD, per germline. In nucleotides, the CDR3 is TGTGCCATCGGGACAGATAGCAATCAGCCCCAGCATTTT. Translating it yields CAIGTDSNQPQHF.

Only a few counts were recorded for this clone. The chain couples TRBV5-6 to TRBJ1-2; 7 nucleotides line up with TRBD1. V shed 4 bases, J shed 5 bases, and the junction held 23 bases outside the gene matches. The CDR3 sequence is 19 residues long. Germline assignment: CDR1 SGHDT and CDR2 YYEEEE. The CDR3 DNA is TGTGCCAGCAGCCTCGGCGGGACAGCTTTCGGGTTAGGGGATTATGGCTACACCTTC. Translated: CASSLGGTAFGLGDYGYTF.

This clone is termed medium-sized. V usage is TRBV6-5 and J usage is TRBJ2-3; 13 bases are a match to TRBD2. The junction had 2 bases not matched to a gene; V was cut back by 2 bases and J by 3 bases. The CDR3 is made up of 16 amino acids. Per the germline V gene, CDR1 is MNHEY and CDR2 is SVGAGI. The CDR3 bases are TGTGCCAGCAGTTACGTGGGACTAGCGGGGACAGATACGCAGTATTTT. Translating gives CASSYVGLAGTDTQYF.

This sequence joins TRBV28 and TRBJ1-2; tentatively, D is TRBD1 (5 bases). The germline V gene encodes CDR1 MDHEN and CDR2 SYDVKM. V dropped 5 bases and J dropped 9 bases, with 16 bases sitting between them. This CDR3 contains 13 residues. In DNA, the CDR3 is TGTGCCAGCAGTCCTCAGGGCGCGGGACGCTACACCTTC. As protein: CASSPQGAGRYTF.

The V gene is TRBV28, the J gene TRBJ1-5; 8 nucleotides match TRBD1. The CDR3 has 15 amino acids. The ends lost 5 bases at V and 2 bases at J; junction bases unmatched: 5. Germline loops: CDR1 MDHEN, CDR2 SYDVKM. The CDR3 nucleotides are TGTGCCAGCAGTGACGACAGGGGAGGCAATCAGCCCCAGCATTTT. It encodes CASSDDRGGNQPQHF.

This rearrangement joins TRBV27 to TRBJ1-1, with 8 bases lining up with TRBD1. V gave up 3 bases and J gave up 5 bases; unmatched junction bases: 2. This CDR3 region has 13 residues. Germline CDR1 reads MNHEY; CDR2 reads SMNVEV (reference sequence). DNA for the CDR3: TGTGCCAGCAGTTTCAGGGGGCTAACTGAAGCTTTCTTT. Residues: CASSFRGLTEAFF.

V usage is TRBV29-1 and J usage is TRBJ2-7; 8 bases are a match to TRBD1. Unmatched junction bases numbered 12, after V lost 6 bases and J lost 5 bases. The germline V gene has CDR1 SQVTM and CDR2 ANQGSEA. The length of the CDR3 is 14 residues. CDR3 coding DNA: TGCAGCGTCCCCACCGGACAGGGCTTAAACGAGCAGTACTTC. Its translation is CSVPTGQGLNEQYF.

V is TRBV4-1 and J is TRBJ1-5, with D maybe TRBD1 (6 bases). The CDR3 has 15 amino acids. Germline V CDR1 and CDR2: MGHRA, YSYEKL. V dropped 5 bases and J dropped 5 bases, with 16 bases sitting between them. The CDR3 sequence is CASSITWGRDQPQHF. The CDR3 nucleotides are TGCGCCAGCAGCATTACATGGGGGCGCGATCAGCCCCAGCATTTT.

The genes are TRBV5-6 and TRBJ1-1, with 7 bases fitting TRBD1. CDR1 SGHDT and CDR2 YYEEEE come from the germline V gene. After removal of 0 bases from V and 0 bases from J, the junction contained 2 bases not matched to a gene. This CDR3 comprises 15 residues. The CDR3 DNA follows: TGTGCCAGCAGCTTGGGTGGGACAGTGAACACTGAAGCTTTCTTT. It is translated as CASSLGGTVNTEAFF.

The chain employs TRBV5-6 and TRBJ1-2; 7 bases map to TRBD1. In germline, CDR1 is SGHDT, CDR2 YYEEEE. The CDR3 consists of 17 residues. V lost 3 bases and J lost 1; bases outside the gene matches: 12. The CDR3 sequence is CASSSHRQGQINYGYTF. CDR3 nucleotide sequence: TGTGCCAGCAGCTCCCACCGACAGGGCCAAATTAACTATGGCTACACCTTC.

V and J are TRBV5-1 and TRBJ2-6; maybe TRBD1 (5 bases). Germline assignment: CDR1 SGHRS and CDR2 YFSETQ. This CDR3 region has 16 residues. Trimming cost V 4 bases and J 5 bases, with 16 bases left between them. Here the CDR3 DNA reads TGCGCCAGCAGCGGGGCGACTGGGCTCTGGGCCAACGTCCTGACTTTC. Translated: CASSGATGLWANVLTF.

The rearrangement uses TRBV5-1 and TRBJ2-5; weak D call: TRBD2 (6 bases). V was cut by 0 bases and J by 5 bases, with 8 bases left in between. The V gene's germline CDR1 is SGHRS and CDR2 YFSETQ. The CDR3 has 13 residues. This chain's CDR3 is CASSLVLAETQYF. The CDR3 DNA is TGCGCCAGCAGCTTGGTCCTAGCGGAGACCCAGTACTTC. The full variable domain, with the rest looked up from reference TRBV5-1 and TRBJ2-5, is KAGVTQTPRYLIKTRGQQVTLSCSPISGHRSVSWYQQTPGQGLQFLFEYFSETQRNKGNFPGRFSGRQFSNSRSEMNVSTLELGDSALYLCASSLVLAETQYFGPGTRLLVL.

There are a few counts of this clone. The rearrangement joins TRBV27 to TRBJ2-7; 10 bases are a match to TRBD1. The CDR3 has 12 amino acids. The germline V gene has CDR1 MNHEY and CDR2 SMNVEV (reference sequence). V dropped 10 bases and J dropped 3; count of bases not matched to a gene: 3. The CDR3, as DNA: TGTGCCACCCGGACAGGGGGCTACGAGCAGTACTTC. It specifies CATRTGGYEQYF.

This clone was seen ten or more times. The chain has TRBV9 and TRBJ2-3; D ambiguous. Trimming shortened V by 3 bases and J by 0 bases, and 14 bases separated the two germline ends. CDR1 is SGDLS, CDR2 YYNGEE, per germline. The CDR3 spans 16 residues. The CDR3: CASSAPGTPSTDTQYF. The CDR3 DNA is TGTGCCAGCAGCGCCCCAGGAACCCCTAGCACAGATACGCAGTATTTT.

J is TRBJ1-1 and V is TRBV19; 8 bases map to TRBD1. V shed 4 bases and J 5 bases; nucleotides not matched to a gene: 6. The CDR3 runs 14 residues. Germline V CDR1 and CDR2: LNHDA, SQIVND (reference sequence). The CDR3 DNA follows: TGTGCCAGTAGTACTGGACAGGGAGGTACTGAAGCTTTCTTT. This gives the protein CASSTGQGGTEAFF.